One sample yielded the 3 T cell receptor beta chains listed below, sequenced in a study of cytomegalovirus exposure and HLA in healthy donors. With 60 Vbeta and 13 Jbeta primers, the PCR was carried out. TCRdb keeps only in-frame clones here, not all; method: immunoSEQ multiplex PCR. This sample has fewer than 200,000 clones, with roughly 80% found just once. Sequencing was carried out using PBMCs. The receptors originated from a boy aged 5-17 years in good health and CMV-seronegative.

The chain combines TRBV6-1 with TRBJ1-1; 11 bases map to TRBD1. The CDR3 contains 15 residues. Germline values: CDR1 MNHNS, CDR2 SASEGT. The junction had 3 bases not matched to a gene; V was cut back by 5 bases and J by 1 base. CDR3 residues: CASSWTGGKNTEAFF. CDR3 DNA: TGTGCCAGCAGTTGGACAGGGGGCAAGAACACTGAAGCTTTCTTT.

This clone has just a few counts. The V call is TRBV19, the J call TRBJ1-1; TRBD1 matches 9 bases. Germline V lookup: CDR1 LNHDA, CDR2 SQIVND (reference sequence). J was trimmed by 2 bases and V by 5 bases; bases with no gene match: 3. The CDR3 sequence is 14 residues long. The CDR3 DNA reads TGTGCCAGTAGTTCGGGACAGGGAAACACTGAAGCTTTCTTT. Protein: CASSSGQGNTEAFF.

The CDR3 is CAWSRGQGEDEQYF. The CDR3 bases are TGTGCCTGGAGTCGGGGACAGGGTGAGGACGAGCAGTACTTC. The rearrangement uses TRBV30 and TRBJ2-7, with 9 bases aligning to TRBD1. The CDR3 consists of 14 residues. Germline CDR1 reads GTSNPN; CDR2 reads SVGIG (reference sequence). J lost 5 bases, V lost 2 bases, and 7 bases had no gene match.